The 2 T cell receptor beta chains listed next were all sequenced from one sample in a study of memory CD4+ T cells and cytomegalovirus serostatus. The sort gate was single viable CD3+CD4+CD8-CD45RO+ cells for memory CD4+ T cells. The data were produced by immunoSEQ multiplex PCR, yet TCRdb's version contains in-frame clones alone and is incomplete. The sample has roughly 48,000 clones, around four fifths seen once. Sequencing was done on a sample of memory CD4+ T cells from blood. These receptors all come from an adult in good health and CMV-seropositive.

The chain joins TRBV30 to TRBJ2-6, with D uncertain. Trimming cost V 0 bases and J 0 bases, with 9 bases left between them. Germline loops: CDR1 GTSNPN, CDR2 SVGIG (reference sequence). This CDR3 region has 16 residues. In nucleotides, the CDR3 is TGTGCCTGGAGTGTGGGCCTCGCCTCTGGGGCCAACGTCCTGACTTTC. Its translation is CAWSVGLASGANVLTF. Supplemented by reference TRBV30 and TRBJ2-6, the full variable domain reads SQTIHQWPATLVQPVGSPLSLECTVEGTSNPNLYWYRQAAGRGLQLLFYSVGIGQISSEVPQNLSASRPQDRQFILSSKKLLLSDSGFYLCAWSVGLASGANVLTFGAGSRLTVL.

The chain links TRBV11-2 to TRBJ2-5, with TRBD2 identical over 12 bases. The CDR3 consists of 17 residues. Germline CDR1 SGHAT, CDR2 FQNNGV. V shed 5 bases, J shed 9 bases, and the junction held 16 bases outside the gene matches. CDR3 region: CASSHKPQLAGGGAQYF. The CDR3 coding sequence is TGTGCCAGCAGCCACAAGCCCCAACTAGCGGGGGGTGGGGCCCAGTACTTC.